The 19 T cell receptor beta chains in this list originate from one sample, sequenced in a study of graft-versus-host responses after intestinal transplantation. TCRdb keeps only in-frame clones here, not all; method: immunoSEQ multiplex PCR. The sample shows about 47,000 clones, approximately 96% of them seen only once. Their target antigens are unknown. The sample in question was unstimulated CD8+ T cells sorted from spleen or lymph node cells, obtained before transplant. The receptors originated from a human donor who was the organ donor for an intestinal transplant.

The V call is TRBV5-6, the J call TRBJ2-3; weak D call: TRBD2 (5 bases). V was pared by 0 bases and J by 3 bases, with 14 bases between. Germline CDR1 is SGHDT and CDR2 is YYEEEE. CDR3 length equals 16 residues. The CDR3 region has the DNA TGTGCCAGCAGCTTGGTGGCGGGCCCTAGTACAGATACGCAGTATTTT. The encoded protein is CASSLVAGPSTDTQYF.

V gene TRBV4-3 combines with J gene TRBJ2-3; 9 nucleotides line up with TRBD1. V was pared by 4 bases and J by 4 bases, with 3 bases of the junction left unmatched. Looked up from germline, CDR1 is LGHNA and CDR2 is YSLEER. The CDR3 totals 14 residues. This CDR3 is CASSLQGAADTQYF. In DNA form, the CDR3 reads TGCGCCAGCAGCCTACAGGGGGCGGCAGATACGCAGTATTTT.

The chain couples TRBV6-1 to TRBJ2-3; TRBD2 matches 7 bases. J gave up 10 bases and V 4 bases, and 17 bases lay outside the gene matches. This CDR3 has 16 amino acids. Germline assignment: CDR1 MNHNS and CDR2 SASEGT. The CDR3 is CASSGIEAGPSQAQYF. CDR3 in DNA: TGTGCCAGCAGTGGGATAGAAGCGGGGCCCAGCCAGGCGCAGTATTTT.

The rearrangement joins TRBV9 to TRBJ2-1; TRBD2 matches 9 bases. Germline V gives CDR1 SGDLS, CDR2 YYNGEE. This CDR3 comprises 16 residues. The J segment lost 4 bases and the V segment lost 0 bases, leaving 5 bases of the junction unmatched. The CDR3: CASSVGLAGGYNEQFF. The CDR3 nucleotides read TGTGCCAGCAGCGTAGGTCTGGCGGGGGGGTACAATGAGCAGTTCTTC.

V is TRBV4-3 and J is TRBJ2-7, with TRBD1 matching over 7 bases. V dropped 0 bases and J dropped 2; count of bases not matched to a gene: 10. CDR1 and CDR2 (germline): LGHNA, YSLEER. The CDR3 totals 17 residues. This CDR3 reads CASSQDLEGADTYEQYF. In nucleotides, the CDR3 is TGCGCCAGCAGCCAAGATCTCGAGGGGGCCGACACCTACGAGCAGTACTTC.

This clone has only one observation. The V call is TRBV7-9, the J call TRBJ1-2; weak D call: TRBD1 (6 bases). CDR1 and CDR2 (germline): SEHNR, FQNEAQ (reference sequence). This CDR3 region has 14 residues. V shed 5 bases and J shed 5 bases, with 15 bases lying between them. The CDR3 DNA sequence: TGTGCCAGCAGCCGCCCGGGGGCTGGGTATGGCTACACCTTC. Its protein is CASSRPGAGYGYTF.

The chain joins TRBV7-3 to TRBJ2-5; TRBD2 agrees at 7 bases. CDR3 length: 18 amino acids. The trim removed 2 bases at V and 4 bases at J, leaving 16 bases unmatched. Germline CDR1 is SGHTA and CDR2 is FQGTGA. The CDR3: CASSLGTFSGSRRETQYF. In nucleotides, the CDR3 is TGTGCCAGCAGCTTAGGGACCTTTAGCGGGTCCCGTCGAGAGACCCAGTACTTC.

V is TRBV7-3 and J is TRBJ2-2, with D possibly being TRBD1 or TRBD2 (6 bases each). The CDR3 has 17 residues. Per the germline V gene, CDR1 is SGHTA and CDR2 is FQGTGA. V was trimmed by 0 bases and J by 1 base, leaving 12 bases between them. This chain's CDR3 is CASSLTPGAENTGELFF. CDR3 nucleotides: TGTGCCAGCAGCTTAACACCGGGGGCAGAGAACACCGGGGAGCTGTTTTTT.

CDR3 coding DNA: TGTGCCAGCAGTTGGGCTAGCGGGGGGGATACGCAGTATTTT. Its translation: CASSWASGGDTQYF. The rearrangement joins TRBV27 to TRBJ2-3; TRBD2 matches 11 bases. CDR1 and CDR2 (germline): MNHEY, SMNVEV (reference sequence). CDR3 length: 14 amino acids. Trimming at V came to 4 bases and at J to 6 bases, leaving 3 bases not matched to a gene.

Only one count was recorded for this clone. This chain uses TRBV7-2 with TRBJ2-1, with D maybe TRBD2 (5 bases). With 8 bases removed from V and 10 bases from J, the gap between germline ends came to 12 bases. The CDR3 has 11 residues. In germline, CDR1 is SGHTA, CDR2 FQGNSA. The CDR3 DNA sequence: TGTGCCAGCTCGGGGTTAATAGAGCAGTTCTTC. Its protein is CASSGLIEQFF.

V and J are TRBV21-1 and TRBJ2-7; no check of the table's D call, TRBD2, against the DNA was made. TRBV21-1 represents a pseudogene. The CDR3 is 14 residues long. For the CDR3, the DNA is TGTGCCAGCAGCAAAGGGGTTTCGGGGGACGAGCAGTACTTC. It is translated as CASSKGVSGDEQYF.

V and J are TRBV12-5 and TRBJ2-5; weak D call: TRBD1 (6 bases). Between the trimmed V and J ends, which lost 5 bases and 2 bases, there was a span of 12 bases. The CDR3 loop spans 14 amino acids. Germline-derived CDR1 and CDR2 are LGHNT and FRNRAP. The CDR3 nucleotides read TGTGCTAGTGGTCCGGCAAGGGGGCAAGAGACCCAGTACTTC. Translating gives CASGPARGQETQYF.

The V gene is TRBV4-1, the J gene TRBJ1-4; TRBD1 might be the D (6 bases). The CDR3 covers 14 residues. The V and J ends lost 4 bases and 8 bases respectively, with 14 bases between them. Germline CDR1 MGHRA, CDR2 YSYEKL. Here the CDR3 DNA reads TGCGCCAGCAGCCCCCAGGGGCCAGCAGAAAAACTGTTTTTT. Translated: CASSPQGPAEKLFF.

The V gene is TRBV5-1, the J gene TRBJ1-6; weak D call: TRBD1 (6 bases). Trimming cost V 0 bases and J 6 bases, with 13 bases left between them. Per the germline V gene, CDR1 is SGHRS and CDR2 is YFSETQ. CDR3 size: 16 residues. The CDR3 DNA sequence: TGCGCCAGCAGCTTGGTAGGGGGGGCACCTAATTCACCCCTCCACTTT. This sequence encodes CASSLVGGAPNSPLHF.

V usage is TRBV7-2 and J usage is TRBJ1-1; no firm D call. Germline V gene sequence: CDR1 SGHTA, CDR2 FQGNSA. The CDR3 loop spans 13 amino acids. V dropped 4 bases and J dropped 4 bases, with 10 bases sitting between them. The CDR3 region is CASSSGRITEAFF. CDR3 bases: TGTGCCAGCAGCTCGGGGAGGATCACTGAAGCTTTCTTT.

V is TRBV18 and J is TRBJ1-2; 7 bases are a match to TRBD1. Trimming removed 4 bases from V and 0 bases from J; junction bases left unmatched: 14. The CDR3 consists of 18 residues. Germline loops: CDR1 KGHSH, CDR2 LQKENI. The DNA of the CDR3 is TGTGCCAGCTCACAACAGGGGATTTTAGTGAATACTAACTATGGCTACACCTTC. It translates to CASSQQGILVNTNYGYTF. Supplemented by reference TRBV18 and TRBJ1-2, the full variable domain reads NAGVMQNPRHLVRRRGQEARLRCSPMKGHSHVYWYRQLPEEGLKFMVYLQKENIIDESGMPKERFSAEFPKEGPSILRIQQVVRGDSAAYFCASSQQGILVNTNYGYTFGSGTRLTVV.

For this clone: This sample also contains other DNA sequences that code for the same CDR3. The V gene is TRBV12-5, the J gene TRBJ1-5; D is unresolved. This CDR3 is built from 14 residues. Germline V CDR1 and CDR2: LGHNT, FRNRAP. With 6 bases removed from V and 7 bases from J, the gap between germline ends came to 16 bases. Written as DNA, the CDR3 is TGTGCTAGTGGGCCGGACGGTCAATACCAGCCCCAGCATTTT. It yields the protein CASGPDGQYQPQHF.

The chain combines TRBV4-2 with TRBJ1-3, with TRBD1 as a possible D gene (6 bases). The CDR3 consists of 17 residues. Trimming left V 0 bases short and J 2 bases short, with 14 bases between. Germline loops: CDR1 LGHNA, CDR2 YNFKEQ. CDR3 nucleotide sequence: TGTGCCAGCAGCCAAGAGGTGGGGGCGATTGCTGGAAACACCATATATTTT. Protein sequence: CASSQEVGAIAGNTIYF.

The rearrangement joins TRBV5-1 to TRBJ2-7; TRBD1 might be the D (6 bases). CDR1 and CDR2 from the germline V gene are SGHRS and YFSETQ. This CDR3 spans 15 amino acids. Trimming cost V 2 bases and J 1 base, with 13 bases left between them. The CDR3 sequence is CASSFTGHGSYEQYF. The CDR3 DNA is TGCGCCAGCAGCTTTACGGGACACGGATCCTACGAGCAGTACTTC.